The 5 T cell receptor beta chains in this list originate from one sample, sequenced in a study of T cell clonality in common variable immunodeficiency. Findings and limits, study-wide: Reportedly, TCR beta sequences from common variable immunodeficiency showed fewer deletions and N-nucleotide insertions.

TCRdb's table, derived via immunoSEQ multiplex PCR, lists solely in-frame clones and lacks some. This sample has about 28,000 clones, each found more than once. Their antigen targets remain unknown. The sample was peripheral blood mononuclear cells. Receptors were obtained from a human donor with common variable immunodeficiency.

Judged by abundance, this clone is medium-sized. Read coverage stops 3 residues before the CDR3 terminus; the germline J gene supplies the remainder. The V call is TRBV29-1, the J call TRBJ2-1, with a weak D call TRBD2 (5 bases). Trimming removed 8 bases from V and 0 bases from J, with 20 bases in between. CDR3 size: 16 residues. The germline CDR1 and CDR2 sequences are SQVTM and ANQGSEA. CDR3 bases read: TGCAGCCCGAAGGCTCCGGGGTTCCCCTCCTACAATGAG. It codes for CSPKAPGFPSYNE. The CDR3 reads in full as CSPKAPGFPSYNEQFF.

This clone turned up a few times. The read finishes 3 residues shy of the CDR3 end, and the germline J gene is used to complete it. This chain uses TRBV19 with TRBJ2-7; D is perhaps TRBD1 (5 bases). Looked up from germline, CDR1 is LNHDA and CDR2 is SQIVND (reference sequence). The CDR3 covers 12 residues. The ends were cut back, 11 bases at V and 0 bases at J, with 11 bases in the middle. CDR3 in amino acids: CARGHISYEQYF. CDR3 DNA, as far as it was read: TGTGCCCGAGGACACATCTCCTACGAG.

This clone was counted between two and nine times. From the germline J gene comes the end of the CDR3, since the read stops 3 residues before it. V usage is TRBV6-4 and J usage is TRBJ2-5, with 8 bases identical to TRBD1. V dropped 6 bases and J dropped 1; count of bases not matched to a gene: 4. CDR3 length: 14 amino acids. The germline V gene has CDR1 MRHNA and CDR2 SNTAGT. CDR3 residues: CASSPQGGQETQYF. CDR3 bases read: TGTGCCAGCAGCCCACAGGGGGGCCAAGAGACC.

Ten or more counts support this clone. The read finishes 3 residues shy of the CDR3 end, and the germline J gene is used to complete it. The chain combines TRBV20-1 with TRBJ2-7; 8 bases are shared with TRBD1. V lost 0 bases to trimming and J lost 1 base; unmatched junction nucleotides: 2. Germline V gene lookup returns CDR1 DFQATT and CDR2 SNEGSKA (reference sequence). This CDR3 spans 14 amino acids. The part of the CDR3 DNA that was read is TGCAGTGCTAGAGATTGGGACAGGTCCTACGAG. This encodes CSARDWDRSYE. The full-length CDR3 reads as CSARDWDRSYEQYF.

This clone was found many times. Sequencing ends 3 residues short of the CDR3 end; the germline J gene provides the rest. This sequence joins TRBV7-3 and TRBJ1-1; 7 bases agree with TRBD1. V was pared by 5 bases and J by 6 bases, with 6 bases of the junction left unmatched. Germline loops: CDR1 SGHTA, CDR2 FQGTGA. The CDR3 loop spans 13 amino acids. The CDR3 bases that were read are TGTGCCAGCAGCCGTGGGACAGAATCTGAA. Its translation: CASSRGTESE. The entire CDR3 reads CASSRGTESEAFF.